The rows below give T cell receptor beta chains drawn from one sample of a study of T cell changes during pregnancy in multiple sclerosis. Clones were read by immunoSEQ multiplex PCR, and TCRdb kept only the in-frame ones, dropping some. The top ten hold 1.3% of the sample, which has about 60,000 clones, approximately 90% seen once. The sequencing here drew on peripheral blood, taken in the second trimester of pregnancy. The receptors here all came from a female donor with multiple sclerosis, enrolled in a pregnancy study. Both conserved end residues are trimmed from each CDR3. Fields, in order: V gene, J gene, CDR3 protein.

TRBV4-2	TRBJ1-1	ASSQDPRNTEAF
TRBV5-1	TRBJ1-1	ASSPTPNTEAF
TRBV5-6	TRBJ1-6	ASSRRQYNSPLH
TRBV5-1	TRBJ2-1	ASSRRGTSGYNEQF
TRBV2	TRBJ1-2	ASSESRSGYT
TRBV6-5	TRBJ1-4	ASSYTIGGRTEKLF
TRBV2	TRBJ1-5	ASSDSGGEQPQH
TRBV11-2	TRBJ2-7	ASSSQGYEQY
TRBV21-1	TRBJ2-7	ASSKRLTGRSVEQY
TRBV10-1	TRBJ1-1	ASRGGRSLGTEAF
TRBV6-4	TRBJ2-3	ASSDGGATDTQY
TRBV19	TRBJ2-6	ASGREPTGGVNGANVLT
TRBV5-4	TRBJ2-5	ASSSGQPIQETQY
TRBV19	TRBJ1-2	ASSIARTGDGYT
TRBV2	TRBJ1-2	ASRIHFNYGYT
TRBV5-1	TRBJ2-3	ASSLEDGADTQY
TRBV5-4	TRBJ1-2	ASSYRDSRSGYT
TRBV5-1	TRBJ2-1	ASSLEAGKYNEQF
TRBV21-1	TRBJ2-7	ASSKTQGFYEQY
TRBV11-3	TRBJ2-3	ASSLSTNSDTQY
TRBV29-1	TRBJ1-2	SVAGTGAYGYT
TRBV10-3	TRBJ1-4	AIGDGSTNEKLF
TRBV7-2	TRBJ2-6	ASSLSRRQGPSGANVLT
TRBV10-1	TRBJ2-3	ASSGDRASTDTQY
TRBV6-1	TRBJ1-2	ASSEGTYYGYT
TRBV6-4	TRBJ2-2	ASSLQPRGQGTGELF
TRBV18	TRBJ2-2	ASSPASSGGPNTGELF
TRBV6-5	TRBJ2-7	ASSRDRGLYEQY
TRBV19	TRBJ1-6	ASTEGQGMSNSPLH
TRBV5-1	TRBJ1-1	ASSSGQGSMNTEAF
TRBV5-1	TRBJ1-1	ASSLMGGTAKIYTEAF
TRBV6-6	TRBJ1-1	ATKSAVNTEAF